Each of the 7 T cell receptor beta chains below was sequenced from the same sample in a study of Ad26.COV2.S vaccination and SARS-CoV-2 variants. The repertoire was sequenced with immunoSEQ multiplex PCR; TCRdb's copy has only in-frame clones and lacks some. The table records nearly 400,000 clones, roughly 90% of them present only once. Treatment denoted: some 20 received Ad26.COV2.S at low or high dose, single or two shots; five or six received placebo; per-sample allocation not given. On day 63 after the first injection, vaccine and placebo recipients gave samples. Sequencing was performed on peripheral blood, taken in a trial of Ad26.COV2.S vaccine versus placebo. The receptor set was obtained from a person aged 18-65 years who received the Ad26.COV2.S COVID-19 vaccine or a placebo.

The DNA of the CDR3 is TGCGCCAGCAGCCCAGGACTAGCGAGTTACAATGAGCAGTTCTTC. It translates to CASSPGLASYNEQFF. V usage is TRBV5-1 and J usage is TRBJ2-1, with 9 positions matching TRBD2. Germline CDR1 and CDR2: SGHRS and YFSETQ. J was trimmed by 4 bases and V by 4 bases; bases with no gene match: 6. The CDR3 contains 15 residues.

Note on this clone: The sample contains more than one DNA sequence encoding this CDR3. The chain has TRBV9 and TRBJ2-1; D remains unclear. Between the trimmed V and J ends, which lost 0 bases and 3 bases, there was a span of 7 bases. CDR3 size: 14 residues. Germline values: CDR1 SGDLS, CDR2 YYNGEE. The CDR3 coding sequence is TGTGCCAGCAGCGTAGGGTCGGGCTACAATGAGCAGTTCTTC. It specifies CASSVGSGYNEQFF. The full variable domain, rest sourced from reference TRBV9 and TRBJ2-1, is DSGVTQTPKHLITATGQRVTLRCSPRSGDLSVYWYQQSLDQGLQFLIQYYNGEERAKGNILERFSAQQFPDLHSELNLSSLELGDSALYFCASSVGSGYNEQFFGPGTRLTVL.

Only one count was recorded for this clone. The CDR3 loop reads CASSESVGFGNTIYF. CDR3 DNA sequence: TGTGCCAGCAGTGAATCAGTAGGGTTTGGAAACACCATATATTTT. This rearrangement joins TRBV25-1 to TRBJ1-3, with D hard to call. The CDR3 spans 15 residues. Germline CDR1 is MGHDK and CDR2 is SYGVNS. Trimming took 1 base from V and 3 from J, leaving 10 bases between them. The complete variable domain, with remaining parts taken from reference TRBV25-1 and TRBJ1-3, reads EADIYQTPRYLVIGTGKKITLECSQTMGHDKMYWYQQDPGMELHLIHYSYGVNSTEKGDLSSESTVSRIRTEHFPLTLESARPSHTSQYLCASSESVGFGNTIYFGEGSWLTVV.

The genes are TRBV3-1 (or the pseudogene TRBV3-2) and TRBJ2-7; tentatively, D is TRBD2 (6 bases). This CDR3 comprises 16 residues. Trimming removed 0 bases at V and 0 bases at J, with 12 bases between. In germline, CDR1 is LGHDT, CDR2 YNNKEL (reference sequence). As DNA, the CDR3 is TGTGCCAGCAGCCAAGATCGGGGAGGCCACTCCTACGAGCAGTACTTC. As protein: CASSQDRGGHSYEQYF.

The V gene is TRBV2, the J gene TRBJ2-5; TRBD2 agrees at 11 bases. J gave up 4 bases and V 6 bases, and 10 bases lay outside the gene matches. The V gene's germline CDR1 is SNHLY and CDR2 FYNNEI. This CDR3 has 16 amino acids. The CDR3 region is CASSVILAGAVETQYF. CDR3 coding DNA: TGTGCCAGCAGCGTAATACTAGCGGGAGCGGTAGAGACCCAGTACTTC.

This chain joins TRBV5-5 and TRBJ2-1, with TRBD1 matching 9 bases. This CDR3 is 14 amino acids long. Unmatched junction bases numbered 3, after V lost 6 bases and J lost 2 bases. Germline V lookup: CDR1 SGHKS, CDR2 YYEKEE (reference sequence). The CDR3 spells CASNRDRAYNEQFF. The CDR3 region has the DNA TGTGCCAGCAACCGGGACAGGGCCTACAATGAGCAGTTCTTC.

The chain employs TRBV6-2 or TRBV6-3 and TRBJ2-5; D is perhaps TRBD1 (6 bases). The CDR3 has 15 residues. Germline V CDR1 and CDR2: MNHEY, SVGEGT. V lost 4 bases to trimming and J lost 2 bases, with 14 bases between them. The CDR3 reads CASSLRADRQETQYF. DNA for the CDR3: TGTGCCAGCAGTTTGAGGGCCGACAGGCAAGAGACCCAGTACTTC.